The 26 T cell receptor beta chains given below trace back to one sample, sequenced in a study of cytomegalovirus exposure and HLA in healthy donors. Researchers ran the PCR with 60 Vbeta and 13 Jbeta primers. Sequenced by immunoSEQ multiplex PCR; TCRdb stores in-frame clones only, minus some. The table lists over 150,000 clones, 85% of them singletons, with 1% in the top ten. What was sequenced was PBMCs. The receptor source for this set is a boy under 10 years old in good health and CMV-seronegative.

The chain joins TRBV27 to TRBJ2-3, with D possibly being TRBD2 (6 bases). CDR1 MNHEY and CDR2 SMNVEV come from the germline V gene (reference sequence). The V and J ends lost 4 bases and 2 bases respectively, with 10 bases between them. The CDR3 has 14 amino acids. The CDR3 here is CASSSRGYTDTQYF. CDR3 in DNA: TGTGCCAGCAGTTCGCGGGGCTACACAGATACGCAGTATTTT.

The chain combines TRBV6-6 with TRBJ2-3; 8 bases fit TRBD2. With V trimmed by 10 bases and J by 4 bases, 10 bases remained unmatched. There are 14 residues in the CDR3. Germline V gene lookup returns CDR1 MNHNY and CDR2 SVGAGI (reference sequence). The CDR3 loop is CAIGRGATSDTQYF. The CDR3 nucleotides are TGTGCCATCGGGCGGGGGGCGACCTCAGATACGCAGTATTTT.

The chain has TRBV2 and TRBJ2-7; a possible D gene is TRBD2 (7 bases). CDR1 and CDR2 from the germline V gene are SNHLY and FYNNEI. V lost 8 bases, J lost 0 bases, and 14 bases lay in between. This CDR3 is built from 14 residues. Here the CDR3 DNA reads TGTGCCAGCGGGAGGGGGGGAAGCTCCTACGAGCAGTACGTC. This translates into CASGRGGSSYEQYV.

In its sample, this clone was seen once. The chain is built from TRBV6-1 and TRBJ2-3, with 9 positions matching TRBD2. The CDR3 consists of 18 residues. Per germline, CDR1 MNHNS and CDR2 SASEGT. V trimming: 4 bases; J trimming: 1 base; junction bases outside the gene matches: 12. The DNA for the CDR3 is TGTGCCAGCAGTGCCTTGAGCGGGGGGTGGCTAGGCACAGATACGCAGTATTTT. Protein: CASSALSGGWLGTDTQYF.

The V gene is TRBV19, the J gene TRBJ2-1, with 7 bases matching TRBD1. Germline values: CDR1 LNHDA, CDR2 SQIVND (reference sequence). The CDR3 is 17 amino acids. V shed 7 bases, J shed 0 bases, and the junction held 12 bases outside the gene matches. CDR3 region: CASTLHPGQSSYNEQFF. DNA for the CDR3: TGTGCCAGTACCCTACACCCGGGACAGAGCTCCTACAATGAGCAGTTCTTC.

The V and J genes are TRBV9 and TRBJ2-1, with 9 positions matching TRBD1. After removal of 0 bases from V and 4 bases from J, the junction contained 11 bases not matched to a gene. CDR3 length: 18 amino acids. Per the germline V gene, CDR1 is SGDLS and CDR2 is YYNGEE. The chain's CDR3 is CASSVVPGQGTAYNEQFF. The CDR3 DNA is TGTGCCAGCAGCGTAGTCCCGGGACAGGGCACGGCATACAATGAGCAGTTCTTC.

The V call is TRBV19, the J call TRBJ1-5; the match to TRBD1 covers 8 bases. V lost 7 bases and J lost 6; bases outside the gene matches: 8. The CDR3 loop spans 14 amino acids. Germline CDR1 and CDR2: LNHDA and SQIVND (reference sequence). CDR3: CASIPGQGGQPQHF. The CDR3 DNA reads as TGTGCCAGTATCCCCGGACAGGGAGGTCAGCCCCAGCATTTT. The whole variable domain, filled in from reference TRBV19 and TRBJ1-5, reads DGGITQSPKYLFRKEGQNVTLSCEQNLNHDAMYWYRQDPGQGLRLIYYSQIVNDFQKGDIAEGYSVSREKKESFPLTVTSAQKNPTAFYLCASIPGQGGQPQHFGDGTRLSIL.

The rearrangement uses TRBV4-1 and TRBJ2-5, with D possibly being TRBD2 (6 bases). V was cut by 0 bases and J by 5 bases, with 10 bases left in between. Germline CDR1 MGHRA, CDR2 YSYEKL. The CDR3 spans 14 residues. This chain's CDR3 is CASSQEAGLETQYF. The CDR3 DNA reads TGCGCCAGCAGCCAAGAAGCGGGTCTGGAGACCCAGTACTTC.

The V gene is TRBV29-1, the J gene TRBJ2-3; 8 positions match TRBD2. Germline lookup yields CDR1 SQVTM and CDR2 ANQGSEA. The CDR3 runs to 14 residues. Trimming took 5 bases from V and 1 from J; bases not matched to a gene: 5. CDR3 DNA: TGCAGCGTTTTGCGGGGGGCGCGCACAGATACGCAGTATTTT. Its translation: CSVLRGARTDTQYF.

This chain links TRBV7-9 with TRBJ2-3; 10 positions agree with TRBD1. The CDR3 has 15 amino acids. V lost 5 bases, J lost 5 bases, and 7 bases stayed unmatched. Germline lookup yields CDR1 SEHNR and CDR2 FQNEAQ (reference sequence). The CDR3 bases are TGTGCCAGCAGCCCGTGGACAGGGGGGGAAGATACGCAGTATTTT. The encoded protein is CASSPWTGGEDTQYF.

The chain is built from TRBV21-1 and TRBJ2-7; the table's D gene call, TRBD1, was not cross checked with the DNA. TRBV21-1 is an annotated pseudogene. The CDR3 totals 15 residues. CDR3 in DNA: TGTGCCAGCAGTCGGGGTGGGGACACTGCCTACGAGCAGTACTTC. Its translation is CASSRGGDTAYEQYF.

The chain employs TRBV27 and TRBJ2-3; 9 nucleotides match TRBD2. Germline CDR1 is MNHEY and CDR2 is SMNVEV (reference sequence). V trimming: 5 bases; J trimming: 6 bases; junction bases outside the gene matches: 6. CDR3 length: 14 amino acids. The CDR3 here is CASSPGLASDTQYF. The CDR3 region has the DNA TGTGCCAGCAGTCCGGGACTAGCTTCGGATACGCAGTATTTT.

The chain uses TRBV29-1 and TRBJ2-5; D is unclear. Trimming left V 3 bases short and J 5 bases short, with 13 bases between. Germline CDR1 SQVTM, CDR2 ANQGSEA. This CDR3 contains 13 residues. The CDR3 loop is CSVDHRPLETQYF. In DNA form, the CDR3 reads TGCAGCGTTGACCACAGACCCTTGGAGACCCAGTACTTC. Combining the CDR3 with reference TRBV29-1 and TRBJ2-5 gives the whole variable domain SAVISQKPSRDICQRGTSLTIQCQVDSQVTMMFWYRQQPGQSLTLIATANQGSEATYESGFVIDKFPISRPNLTFSTLTVSNMSPEDSSIYLCSVDHRPLETQYFGPGTRLLVL.

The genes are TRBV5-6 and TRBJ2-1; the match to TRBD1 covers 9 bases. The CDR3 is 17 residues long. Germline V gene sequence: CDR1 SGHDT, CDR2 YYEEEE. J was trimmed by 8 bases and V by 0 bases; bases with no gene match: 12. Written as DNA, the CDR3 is TGTGCCAGCAGCTTGGAGCTCGAGGACAGGGGTTGGGATGAGCAGTTCTTC. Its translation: CASSLELEDRGWDEQFF. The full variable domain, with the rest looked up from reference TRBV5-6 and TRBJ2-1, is DAGVTQSPTHLIKTRGQQVTLRCSPKSGHDTVSWYQQALGQGPQFIFQYYEEEERQRGNFPDRFSGHQFPNYSSELNVNALLLGDSALYLCASSLELEDRGWDEQFFGPGTRLTVL.

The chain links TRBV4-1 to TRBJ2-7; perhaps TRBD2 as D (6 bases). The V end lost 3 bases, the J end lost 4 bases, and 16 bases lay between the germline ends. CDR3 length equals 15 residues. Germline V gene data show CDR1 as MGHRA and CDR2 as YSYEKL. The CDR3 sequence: CASSHDGSSSYEQYF. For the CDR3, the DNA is TGCGCCAGCAGCCATGACGGGAGTAGTTCGTACGAGCAGTACTTC.

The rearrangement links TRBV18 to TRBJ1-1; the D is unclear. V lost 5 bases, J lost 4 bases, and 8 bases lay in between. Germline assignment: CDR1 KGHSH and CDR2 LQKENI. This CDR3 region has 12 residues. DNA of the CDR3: TGTGCCAGCTCATTTGCGAGCACTGAAGCTTTCTTT. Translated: CASSFASTEAFF.

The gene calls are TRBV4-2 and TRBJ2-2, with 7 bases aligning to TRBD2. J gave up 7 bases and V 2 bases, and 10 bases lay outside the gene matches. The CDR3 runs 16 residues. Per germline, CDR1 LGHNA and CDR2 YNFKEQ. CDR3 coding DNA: TGTGCCAGCAGCCAATTAGGCGGGAGAAAGGGCGGGGAGCTGTTTTTT. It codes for CASSQLGGRKGGELFF.

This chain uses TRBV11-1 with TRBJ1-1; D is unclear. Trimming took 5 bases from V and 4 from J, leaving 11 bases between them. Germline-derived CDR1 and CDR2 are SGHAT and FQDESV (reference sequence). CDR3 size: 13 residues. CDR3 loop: CASSLGGITEAFF. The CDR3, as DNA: TGTGCCAGCAGCCTGGGAGGGATCACTGAAGCTTTCTTT. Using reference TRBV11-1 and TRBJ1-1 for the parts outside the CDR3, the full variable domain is EAEVAQSPRYKITEKSQAVAFWCDPISGHATLYWYRQILGQGPELLVQFQDESVVDDSQLPKDRFSAERLKGVDSTLKIQPAELGDSAMYLCASSLGGITEAFFGQGTRLTVV.

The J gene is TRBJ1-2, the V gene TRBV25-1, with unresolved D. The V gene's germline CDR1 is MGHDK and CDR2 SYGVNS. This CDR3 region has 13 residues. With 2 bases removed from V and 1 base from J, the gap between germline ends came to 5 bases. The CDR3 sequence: CASSEGSNYGYTF. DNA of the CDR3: TGTGCCAGCAGTGAAGGCAGTAACTATGGCTACACCTTC.

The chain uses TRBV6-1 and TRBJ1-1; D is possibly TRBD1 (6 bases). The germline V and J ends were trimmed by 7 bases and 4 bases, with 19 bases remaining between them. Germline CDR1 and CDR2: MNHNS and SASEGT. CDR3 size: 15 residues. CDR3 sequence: CASTPEDSRSTEAFF. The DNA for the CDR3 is TGTGCCAGCACTCCGGAGGACAGTCGGTCCACTGAAGCTTTCTTT.

The CDR3 DNA follows: TGTGCCTGGACCCGTTCGACAGGACAGTCACTGTTTTTT. Translation gives CAWTRSTGQSLFF. The rearrangement joins TRBV30 to TRBJ1-4; perhaps TRBD1 as D (6 bases). Germline V CDR1 and CDR2: GTSNPN, SVGIG (reference sequence). This CDR3 region has 13 residues. The V and J ends lost 4 bases and 13 bases respectively, with 19 bases between them. Full variable domain (outside the CDR3, taken from reference TRBV30 and TRBJ1-4): SQTIHQWPATLVQPVGSPLSLECTVEGTSNPNLYWYRQAAGRGLQLLFYSVGIGQISSEVPQNLSASRPQDRQFILSSKKLLLSDSGFYLCAWTRSTGQSLFFGSGTQLSVL.

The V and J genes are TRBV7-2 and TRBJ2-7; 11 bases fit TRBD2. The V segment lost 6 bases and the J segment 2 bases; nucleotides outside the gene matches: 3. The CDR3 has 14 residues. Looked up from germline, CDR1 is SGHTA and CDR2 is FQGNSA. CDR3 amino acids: CASSLGLAAYEQYF. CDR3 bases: TGTGCCAGCAGTTTGGGACTAGCGGCCTACGAGCAGTACTTC.

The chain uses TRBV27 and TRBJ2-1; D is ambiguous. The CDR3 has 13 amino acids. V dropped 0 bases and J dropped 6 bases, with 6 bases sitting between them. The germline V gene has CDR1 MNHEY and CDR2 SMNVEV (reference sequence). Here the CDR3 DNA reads TGTGCCAGCAGTTTATCCCTAGTCAATGAGCAGTTCTTC. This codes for CASSLSLVNEQFF.

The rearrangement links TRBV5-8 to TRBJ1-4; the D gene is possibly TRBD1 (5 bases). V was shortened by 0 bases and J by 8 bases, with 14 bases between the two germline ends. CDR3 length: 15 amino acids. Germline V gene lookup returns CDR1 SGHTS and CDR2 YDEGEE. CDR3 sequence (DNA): TGTGCCAGCAGCTTGGCCAGTCAGGGATGGGAAAAACTGTTTTTT. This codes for CASSLASQGWEKLFF.

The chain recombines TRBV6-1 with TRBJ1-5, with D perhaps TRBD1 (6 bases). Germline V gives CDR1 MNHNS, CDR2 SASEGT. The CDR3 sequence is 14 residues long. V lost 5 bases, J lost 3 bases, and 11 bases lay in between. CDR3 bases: TGTGCCAGCAGTCTGGACAGCCCCAATCAGCCCCAGCATTTT. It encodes CASSLDSPNQPQHF.

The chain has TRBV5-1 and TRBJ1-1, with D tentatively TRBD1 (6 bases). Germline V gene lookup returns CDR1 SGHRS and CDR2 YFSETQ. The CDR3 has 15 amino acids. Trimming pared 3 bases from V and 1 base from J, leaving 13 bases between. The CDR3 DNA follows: TGCGCCAGCAGCTCCCAACTGACAGGGAACACTGAAGCTTTCTTT. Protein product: CASSSQLTGNTEAFF.